Listed below are T cell receptor beta chains from one sample, sequenced in a study of T cells after yellow fever vaccination. TCRdb re-analysed the 5' RACE reads in MiXCR, keeping a single row per CDR3 protein. The sample includes around 590,000 distinct CDR3 sequences, more than 9% of them seen just once. This specimen consisted of PBMCs, obtained on the day of the yellow fever booster vaccination. These receptors were collected from a man aged 25 to 40 who received the YFV17D yellow fever vaccine. CDR3s include the opening cysteine and the closing phenylalanine or tryptophan. The D gene is left open where the match is weak. A row's size may be missing; if present it is once, few, many or a size class.

J | V | D | size | CDR3 | DNA
TRBJ2-1 | TRBV20-1 | NA | few | CSAQNGDFYNEQFF | TGCAGTGCTCAAAACGGGGACTTTTACAATGAGCAGTTCTTC
TRBJ2-5 | TRBV29-1 | NA | NA | CSAATAPEAETQYF | TGCAGCGCCGCGACTGCCCCGGAGGCGGAGACCCAGTACTTC
TRBJ2-1 | TRBV5-1 | TRBD2 | NA | CASSEREANNEQFF | TGCGCCAGCAGTGAGCGGGAGGCCAACAATGAGCAGTTCTTC
TRBJ2-7 | TRBV11-2 | NA | few | CASSGVLALNPIAPEQYF | TGTGCCAGCAGCGGGGTTCTGGCGTTAAACCCCATCGCTCCCGAGCAGTACTTC
TRBJ1-2 | TRBV5-6 | NA | NA | CASSLNGGGVYGYTF | TGTGCCAGCAGCTTGAACGGGGGAGGGGTGTATGGCTACACCTTC
TRBJ2-7 | TRBV6-2/TRBV6-3 | TRBD2 | NA | CASSPGAQTSGSYEQYF | TGTGCCAGCAGTCCGGGGGCTCAGACTAGCGGGAGCTACGAGCAGTACTTC
TRBJ2-6 | TRBV20-1 | NA | NA | CSARPRSSGANVLTF | TGCAGTGCTAGGCCCCGGTCCTCTGGGGCCAACGTCCTGACTTTC
TRBJ2-2 | TRBV12-3/TRBV12-4 | NA | few | CASSSQAGELFF | TGTGCCAGCAGTTCCCAGGCCGGGGAGCTGTTTTTT
TRBJ2-2 | TRBV18 | TRBD1 | few | CASSPWGTDTGELFF | TGTGCCAGCTCACCGTGGGGGACAGACACCGGGGAGCTGTTTTTT
TRBJ2-7 | TRBV20-1 | NA | NA | CSARLGPGRRYEQYF | TGCAGTGCTAGATTGGGGCCGGGAAGAAGATACGAGCAGTACTTC
TRBJ2-1 | TRBV6-2/TRBV6-3 | TRBD2 | few | CASSYSLVTIGSVAGGSYNEQFF | TGTGCCAGCAGTTACTCGCTTGTAACAATAGGGAGTGTGGCGGGAGGCTCCTACAATGAGCAGTTCTTC
TRBJ2-6 | TRBV12-3/TRBV12-4 | TRBD2 | few | CASSDLSGRAGANVLTF | TGTGCCAGCAGTGACCTTAGCGGGAGGGCCGGGGCCAACGTCCTGACTTTC
TRBJ2-1 | TRBV30 | NA | few | CASPGTSSYNEQFF | TGTGCCTCTCCCGGTACCAGCTCCTACAATGAGCAGTTCTTC
TRBJ2-7 | TRBV6-5 | TRBD1 | NA | CASSYGTGADEQYF | TGTGCCAGCAGTTACGGGACAGGGGCCGACGAGCAGTACTTC
TRBJ1-4 | TRBV7-2 | TRBD1 | few | CASSPGQGQEKLFF | TGTGCCAGCAGCCCCGGACAGGGGCAGGAAAAACTGTTTTTT
TRBJ2-7 | TRBV20-1 | NA | NA | CSAYRRSGTISYEQYF | TGCAGTGCTTATCGGCGCTCCGGGACAATTTCCTACGAGCAGTACTTC
TRBJ2-7 | TRBV12-3/TRBV12-4 | TRBD2 | NA | CASSLSSGGRAESYF | TGTGCCAGCAGTTTGTCGTCTGGCGGGAGGGCCGAGTCTTACTTC
TRBJ1-6 | TRBV6-6 | NA | NA | CASLSGDSPLHF | TGTGCCAGCCTGTCAGGAGATTCACCCCTCCACTTT
TRBJ2-3 | TRBV7-3 | NA | NA | CASSLTSYTDTQYF | TGTGCCAGCAGCTTAACTAGTTACACAGATACGCAGTATTTT
TRBJ2-3 | TRBV30 | TRBD2 | NA | CAFGLAGADTQYF | TGTGCCTTTGGACTAGCGGGAGCAGATACGCAGTATTTT
TRBJ2-3 | TRBV10-2 | TRBD2 | NA | CASSDVTSGSDTQYF | TGCGCCAGCAGTGATGTGACTAGCGGGAGCGATACGCAGTATTTT
TRBJ2-2 | TRBV10-2 | NA | NA | CATGGRTGELFF | TGCGCCACCGGGGGGCGTACCGGGGAGCTGTTTTTT
TRBJ2-1 | TRBV7-9 | NA | NA | CASSLALGGSKHEQFF | TGTGCCAGCAGCTTAGCCCTTGGGGGGAGTAAGCATGAGCAGTTCTTC